These 6 T cell receptor beta chains share one sample of origin, sequenced in a study of early T cells in non-severe SARS-CoV-2 infection. TCRdb recomputed calls from the 5' RACE reads with MiXCR, one row per CDR3 protein. The sample yields 53,000 or so distinct CDR3 sequences, roughly 7.7% seen once. The sample consisted of whole blood. Receptor source: an adult who was a healthcare worker with PCR-confirmed SARS-CoV-2 infection or an uninfected control (not recorded which).

This clonotype was counted at least ten times. The chain recombines TRBV25-1 with TRBJ1-1, with D unclear. V was shortened by 1 base and J by 0 bases, with 12 bases between the two germline ends. The germline CDR1 and CDR2 sequences are MGHDK and SYGVNS. The CDR3 is 16 amino acids. The chain's CDR3 is CASSELGNGLNTEAFF. The DNA of the CDR3 is TGTGCCAGCAGTGAATTGGGAAACGGATTGAACACTGAAGCTTTCTTT.

Ten or more counts support this clonotype. The rearrangement uses TRBV20-1 and TRBJ1-5; the match to TRBD1 covers 9 bases. In germline, CDR1 is DFQATT, CDR2 SNEGSKA (reference sequence). This CDR3 region has 13 residues. The junction had 5 bases not matched to a gene; V was cut back by 6 bases and J by 5 bases. CDR3 bases: TGCAGTGCCATAGGACAGGGGTATCAGCCCCAGCATTTT. It codes for CSAIGQGYQPQHF.

The DNA for the CDR3 is TGTGCCAGCAGCCAAATCAGGGGGAGGAACACTGAAGCTTTCTTT. This translates into CASSQIRGRNTEAFF. The J gene is TRBJ1-1, the V gene TRBV12-3 or TRBV12-4; 7 bases match TRBD1. V shed 6 bases and J 1 base; nucleotides not matched to a gene: 8. This CDR3 has 15 amino acids.

This clonotype was detected a few times. This chain uses TRBV7-9 with TRBJ2-7; tentative D call: TRBD1 (6 bases). Germline V gene sequence: CDR1 SEHNR, CDR2 FQNEAQ (reference sequence). V gave up 5 bases and J gave up 3 bases, with 8 bases separating them. CDR3 length equals 12 residues. The CDR3 is CASSTTGYEQYF. For the CDR3, the DNA is TGTGCCAGCAGCACGACAGGCTACGAGCAGTACTTC. Based on the CDR3 plus reference TRBV7-9 and TRBJ2-7, the full variable domain is DTGVSQNPRHKITKRGQNVTFRCDPISEHNRLYWYRQTLGQGPEFLTYFQNEAQLEKSRLLSDRFSAERPKGSFSTLEIQRTEQGDSAMYLCASSTTGYEQYFGPGTRLTVT.

V usage is TRBV5-5 and J usage is TRBJ2-7, with D hard to call. Trimming removed 0 bases from V and 2 bases from J, with 9 bases in between. The germline V gene encodes CDR1 SGHKS and CDR2 YYEKEE (reference sequence). The CDR3 covers 14 residues. CDR3 sequence reads: CASSLVRKPYEQYF. CDR3 coding DNA: TGTGCCAGCAGCTTGGTTCGGAAACCCTACGAGCAGTACTTC.

This clonotype has ten or more counts. This chain links TRBV10-1 with TRBJ2-5; a weak D match, TRBD1 (6 bases). V dropped 9 bases and J dropped 2 bases, with 19 bases sitting between them. This CDR3 has 15 residues. Per the germline V gene, CDR1 is WNHNN and CDR2 is SYGVQD (reference sequence). CDR3 bases: TGCGCCAGTTCCTTTCGACAGGCCAAACAAGAGACCCAGTACTTC. Residues: CASSFRQAKQETQYF.